This TCR beta chain emerged from a study of T-cell reconstitution after alpha-beta-depleted transplantation in children. During its preparation, the TCRbeta library received unique molecular identifiers. TCRdb re-called the PCR reads with MiXCR, one entry per CDR3 protein. The sample comprises just over 950,000 distinct CDR3 sequences, roughly 31% of which are singletons, and about 28% rests with the top ten. Concerning this clonotype: What it recognizes is unknown.

The CDR3 is 14 residues long. The V gene lost 5 bases and the J gene lost 5 bases, with 15 bases spanning the gap. Broader study findings: T-cell numbers and diversity, one year after transplant, stemmed largely from T cells that were newly produced. In patients about two months after transplant, alpha-beta T cells reportedly arose from several hundred expanded graft clones. After transplant, high TCRbeta diversity at day 60 in some patients arose from surviving recipient T cells and thymic progenitors.

The input for sequencing was PBMCs, mostly from graft donor cells, taken 360 days after TCRalphabeta/CD19-depleted stem cell transplant. The genes are TRBV12-3 or TRBV12-4 and TRBJ2-5; possibly TRBD1 or TRBD2 for D (5 bases each). This sequence originates from a boy under two years old who had a stem cell transplant for SCID, so the T cells may come from the graft donor. CDR3 bases: TGTGCCAGCAGTAGTCGTCGGGACGGGGAGACCCAGTACTTC. Amino acids: CASSSRRDGETQYF.